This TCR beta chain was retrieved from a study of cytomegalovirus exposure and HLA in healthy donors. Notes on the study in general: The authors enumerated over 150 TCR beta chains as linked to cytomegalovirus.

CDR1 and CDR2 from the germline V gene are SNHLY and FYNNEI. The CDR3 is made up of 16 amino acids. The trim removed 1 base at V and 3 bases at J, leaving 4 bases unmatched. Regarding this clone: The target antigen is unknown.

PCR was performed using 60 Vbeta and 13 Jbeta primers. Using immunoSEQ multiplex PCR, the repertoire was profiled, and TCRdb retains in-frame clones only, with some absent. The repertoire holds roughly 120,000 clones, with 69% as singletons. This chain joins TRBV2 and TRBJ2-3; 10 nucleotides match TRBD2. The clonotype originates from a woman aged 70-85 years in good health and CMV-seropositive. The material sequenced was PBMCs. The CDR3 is CASSEDSGGSTDTQYF. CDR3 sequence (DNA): TGTGCCAGCAGTGAAGATAGCGGGGGGTCAACAGATACGCAGTATTTT.